The sequence of this T cell receptor (beta chain) was determined in a study of cytotoxic CD8 clonotypes in ibrutinib-treated CLL. Broader study findings: Against age-matched healthy donors, baseline clonality ran higher and tracked circulating CD8+ T-cell counts.

About this clone itself: Its antigen remains unidentified.

As input for TCR beta libraries, approximately 2.1 micrograms of genomic DNA came from cryopreserved PBMCs. The table came from immunoSEQ multiplex PCR; TCRdb's copy has only in-frame clones and leaves some out. The data hold around 91,000 clones, with 70% to 90% observed a single time. The origin of this receptor is a human donor with chronic lymphocytic leukemia. Sequenced material: PBMCs, taken before ibrutinib treatment.

The CDR3 reads CASSPGGTGIGEQYF. As DNA, the CDR3 is TGTGCCAGCAGTCCCGGGGGAACAGGGATTGGGGAGCAGTACTTC. This rearrangement joins TRBV28 to TRBJ2-7; D assignment may be TRBD1 or TRBD2 (6 bases each). Germline-derived CDR1 and CDR2 are MDHEN and SYDVKM. Trimming cost V 5 bases and J 7 bases, with 21 bases left between them. The CDR3 consists of 15 residues.